This TCR beta chain was documented in a study of cytomegalovirus exposure and HLA in healthy donors. PCR was performed using 60 Vbeta and 13 Jbeta primers. Here immunoSEQ multiplex PCR was the method, and the copy in TCRdb shows in-frame clones only, minus some. The sample gives 200,000 to 250,000 clones, approximately 80% of which show up once; 1.4% is in the top ten. Germline V gives CDR1 KGHSH, CDR2 LQKENI. The CDR3 spans 15 residues. V shed 1 base and J 0 bases; nucleotides not matched to a gene: 2. Though probably carrying unrecorded immune exposures, donors were nominally healthy at sampling. The chain combines TRBV18 with TRBJ2-7, with 8 bases aligning to TRBD1. The receptor was derived from a girl aged 5-17 years in good health and CMV-seronegative. The sequenced material came from PBMCs. The CDR3 loop is CASSPQDRVSYEQYF. CDR3 in DNA: TGTGCCAGCTCACCACAGGACAGGGTCTCCTACGAGCAGTACTTC.